This is a list of T cell receptor beta chains from one sample in a study of cytomegalovirus exposure and HLA in healthy donors. Profiling relied on immunoSEQ multiplex PCR, and the TCRdb table lists in-frame clones only, not all of them. The sample yields 100,000 to 150,000 clones, 60% to 80% seen once. Material for sequencing was PBMCs. Every receptor here comes from a female donor in good health and CMV-seronegative. The CDR3 runs from the conserved cysteine through the conserved F or W. The order of the fields is clone size, J gene, V gene, D gene, CDR3 protein, CDR3 DNA. D genes are given only for firm matches. Size is omitted from some rows. Given values are once, few, many or a class for expanded clones.

>-|TRBJ2-5|TRBV5-6|TRBD1
CASSLMGQETQYF
TGTGCCAGCAGCTTGATGGGACAGGAGACCCAGTACTTC
>-|TRBJ2-4|TRBV7-2|-
CASSLGSSFHDIQYF
TGTGCCAGCAGCTTAGGGTCTAGCTTCCATGACATTCAGTACTTC
>-|TRBJ2-1|TRBV27|TRBD1
CASSRTGDPYNEQFF
TGTGCCAGCAGTCGTACAGGGGATCCCTACAATGAGCAGTTCTTC
>-|TRBJ1-3|TRBV28|TRBD1
CASSSAGGTEAGNTIYF
TGTGCCAGCAGTTCCGCAGGGGGCACAGAGGCTGGAAACACCATATATTTT
>-|TRBJ1-2|TRBV27|TRBD1
CASSLSYDSTGAWYGYTF
TGTGCCAGCAGTTTATCGTACGACTCGACAGGGGCGTGGTATGGCTACACCTTC
>-|TRBJ2-3|TRBV14|-
CASSQQGQDTQYF
TGTGCCAGCAGCCAACAGGGTCAAGATACGCAGTATTTT
>-|TRBJ2-1|TRBV5-1|TRBD1
CASSSLQGADNEQFF
TGCGCCAGCAGCTCGCTACAGGGGGCAGACAATGAGCAGTTCTTC
>few|TRBJ2-1|TRBV4-1|TRBD2
CASSQDGRYDNEQFF
TGCGCCAGCAGCCAAGACGGGAGGTATGACAATGAGCAGTTCTTC
>-|TRBJ2-7|TRBV7-8|-
CASSLYRTSYEQYF
TGTGCCAGCAGCCTATACAGGACCTCCTACGAGCAGTACTTC
>once|TRBJ1-2|TRBV4-3|TRBD1
CASSQGTGVNYGYTF
TGCGCCAGCAGCCAGGGAACAGGGGTGAACTATGGCTACACCTTC
>-|TRBJ1-2|TRBV28|-
CASRTDRYGYTF
TGTGCCAGCAGAACAGATCGCTATGGCTACACCTTC
>once|TRBJ2-7|TRBV11-2|TRBD1
CASSRTGSSEQYF
TGTGCCAGCAGTAGGACAGGGAGTAGCGAGCAGTACTTC
>-|TRBJ1-4|TRBV7-2|-
CASSPQGEKLFF
TGTGCCAGCAGCCCCCAGGGGGAAAAACTGTTTTTT
>few|TRBJ2-3|TRBV18|TRBD2
CASSPLPGTNTDTQYF
TGTGCCAGCTCACCACTTCCCGGGACTAACACAGATACGCAGTATTTT
>-|TRBJ1-2|TRBV5-6|-
CASSLANRAYGYTF
TGTGCCAGCAGCTTGGCCAACAGAGCCTATGGCTACACCTTC
>-|TRBJ2-2|TRBV25-1|TRBD1
CASSDRGRDTGELFF
TGTGCCAGCAGTGATAGGGGGCGGGACACCGGGGAGCTGTTTTTT
>few|TRBJ2-1|TRBV19|-
CASSSSSSLYNEQFF
TGTGCCAGTAGTAGCAGTTCCTCCCTTTACAATGAGCAGTTCTTC
>-|TRBJ1-5|TRBV10-3|-
CATRPREDQPQHF
TGTGCCACAAGACCTAGGGAGGATCAGCCCCAGCATTTT
>-|TRBJ2-7|TRBV5-1|-
CASSQGSKYEQYF
TGCGCCAGCAGCCAGGGATCAAAGTACGAGCAGTACTTC
>-|TRBJ2-1|TRBV5-1|-
CASSLAPHGSEYLNEQFF
TGCGCCAGCAGCTTGGCCCCTCACGGGTCGGAATATTTGAATGAGCAGTTCTTC
>-|TRBJ2-5|TRBV6-4|TRBD1
CASSSGTGGSETQYF
TGTGCCAGCAGCTCCGGGACAGGGGGCAGCGAGACCCAGTACTTC
>-|TRBJ2-1|TRBV5-1|TRBD1
CASSFWDRGSDEQFF
TGCGCCAGCAGCTTTTGGGACAGGGGTAGCGATGAGCAGTTCTTC
>-|TRBJ1-1|TRBV29-1|-
CSVEGPLGRGNTEAFF
TGCAGCGTTGAAGGGCCCCTGGGAAGGGGGAACACTGAAGCTTTCTTT
>-|TRBJ2-1|TRBV18|-
CASSPLRDNEQFF
TGTGCCAGCTCACCACTCAGGGACAATGAGCAGTTCTTC
>-|TRBJ2-1|TRBV7-3|-
CASSLGAYNEQFF
TGTGCCAGCAGCTTAGGAGCCTACAATGAGCAGTTCTTC
>-|TRBJ2-3|TRBV6-4|TRBD2
CASSEAGGPSDTQYF
TGTGCCAGCAGTGAAGCGGGAGGGCCGTCAGATACGCAGTATTTT
>-|TRBJ2-5|TRBV19|-
CASSIPGTPGETQYF
TGTGCCAGTAGTATACCCGGGACTCCAGGAGAGACCCAGTACTTC
>few|TRBJ1-4|TRBV5-6|-
CASSLIQANEKLFF
TGTGCCAGCAGCTTGATCCAGGCGAATGAAAAACTGTTTTTT
>-|TRBJ1-4|TRBV7-3|-
CASRVGTPWSEKLFF
TGTGCCAGCAGAGTCGGGACTCCATGGAGTGAAAAACTGTTTTTT
>-|TRBJ2-3|TRBV11-2|-
CASSLNGDTQYF
TGTGCCAGCAGCTTAAACGGGGATACGCAGTATTTT
>-|TRBJ2-2|TRBV9|-
CASSPLSANTGELFF
TGTGCCAGCAGCCCACTTAGCGCGAACACCGGGGAGCTGTTTTTT
>-|TRBJ2-7|TRBV7-6|TRBD2
CASSWSSGGGYEQYF
TGTGCCAGCAGCTGGTCGAGCGGGGGGGGCTACGAGCAGTACTTC
>-|TRBJ1-2|TRBV7-2|-
CASSLVWDMNNYGYTF
TGTGCCAGCAGCTTAGTTTGGGACATGAATAACTATGGCTACACCTTC
>-|TRBJ1-1|TRBV5-5|-
CASRQGHRGAEAFF
TGTGCCAGCAGACAGGGACACCGGGGCGCTGAAGCTTTCTTT
>few|TRBJ2-5|TRBV29-1|-
CSGGQGIETQYF
TGCAGCGGGGGGCAGGGGATAGAGACCCAGTACTTC
>-|TRBJ1-1|TRBV5-1|-
CASSLVRGSTEAFF
TGCGCCAGCAGCTTGGTAAGGGGGAGCACTGAAGCTTTCTTT